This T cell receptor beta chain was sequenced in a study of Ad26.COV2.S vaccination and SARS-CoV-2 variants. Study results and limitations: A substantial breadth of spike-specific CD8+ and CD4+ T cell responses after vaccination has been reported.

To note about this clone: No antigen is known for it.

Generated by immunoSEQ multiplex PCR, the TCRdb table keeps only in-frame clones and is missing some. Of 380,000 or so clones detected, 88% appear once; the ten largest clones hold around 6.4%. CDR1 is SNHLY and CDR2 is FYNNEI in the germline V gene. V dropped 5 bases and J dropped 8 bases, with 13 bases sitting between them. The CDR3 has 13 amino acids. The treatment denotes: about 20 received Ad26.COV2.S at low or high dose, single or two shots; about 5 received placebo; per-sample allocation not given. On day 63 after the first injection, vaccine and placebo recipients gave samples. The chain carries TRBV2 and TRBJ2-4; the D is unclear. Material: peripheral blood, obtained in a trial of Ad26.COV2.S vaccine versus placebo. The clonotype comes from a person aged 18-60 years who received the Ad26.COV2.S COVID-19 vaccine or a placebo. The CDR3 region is CASSTRSRDIQYF. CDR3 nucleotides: TGTGCCAGCAGTACTCGGTCTCGGGACATTCAGTACTTC.